A selection of T cell receptor beta chains follows, all from one sample in a study of CD8 T cells in Susac syndrome. TCRdb re-called the immunoSEQ multiplex PCR reads through MiXCR, storing one row per CDR3 protein. The data show roughly 330,000 distinct CDR3 sequences, 92% seen once. Sequencing was performed on CD4+ T cells from PBMCs. Receptor source: a human donor with multiple sclerosis. The CDR3 runs from the conserved cysteine through the conserved F or W. Fields, in order: D gene, J gene, V gene, clone size, CDR3 protein, CDR3 DNA. The D gene is left open where the match is weak. The listing skips clone size in some rows; elsewhere it reads once, few, many or a size class.

>TRBD2|TRBJ2-5|TRBV20-1|-
CSAPPAGGWETQYF
TGCAGTGCCCCCCCAGCGGGGGGCTGGGAGACCCAGTACTTC
>-|TRBJ2-2|TRBV7-2|-
CASDWVTGELFF
TGTGCCAGCGATTGGGTCACCGGGGAGCTGTTTTTT
>-|TRBJ1-2|TRBV27|-
CASSAITGLSYGYTF
TGTGCCAGCAGTGCTATAACAGGGCTCAGCTATGGCTACACCTTC
>-|TRBJ2-4|TRBV7-2|-
CASSSVMGENIQYF
TGTGCCAGCAGCTCTGTCATGGGGGAAAACATTCAGTACTTC
>-|TRBJ2-1|TRBV3-1|-
CASSQSPTNEQFF
TGTGCCAGCAGCCAATCCCCTACCAATGAGCAGTTCTTC
>TRBD1|TRBJ1-4|TRBV12-3/TRBV12-4|-
CASSFDRDVEKLFF
TGTGCCAGCAGTTTTGACAGGGATGTCGAAAAACTGTTTTTT
>-|TRBJ2-7|TRBV6-6|-
CASSYSADTYEQYF
TGTGCCAGCAGTTACTCGGCAGACACCTACGAGCAGTACTTC
>TRBD2|TRBJ2-7|TRBV4-3|-
CASSQSLAGLNEQYF
TGCGCCAGCAGCCAGTCACTAGCGGGATTGAACGAGCAGTACTTC
>TRBD2|TRBJ2-1|TRBV7-8|-
CASSLTWAGGPYNEQFF
TGTGCCAGCAGCTTAACGTGGGCGGGAGGTCCCTACAATGAGCAGTTCTTC
>-|TRBJ1-5|TRBV20-1|-
CSASSSANQPQHF
TGCAGTGCCTCGTCGAGTGCCAATCAGCCCCAGCATTTT
>-|TRBJ2-2|TRBV23-1|-
CASGHGELFF
TGCGCCAGCGGCCACGGGGAGCTGTTTTTT
>-|TRBJ1-4|TRBV4-3|-
CASSQGSPNQIFEKLFF
TGCGCCAGCAGCCAAGGTAGCCCGAACCAGATTTTTGAAAAACTGTTTTTT
>-|TRBJ2-2|TRBV7-2|-
CASSLVGRANTGELFF
TGTGCCAGCAGCTTAGTCGGCAGGGCGAACACCGGGGAGCTGTTTTTT
>-|TRBJ2-5|TRBV15|-
CATSRGVGETQYF
TGTGCCACCAGCAGAGGGGTAGGAGAGACCCAGTACTTC
>-|TRBJ2-3|TRBV7-2|-
CASSLAPMGGPADTQYF
TGTGCCAGCAGCTTAGCCCCTATGGGGGGGCCCGCAGATACGCAGTATTTT
>-|TRBJ1-5|TRBV12-3/TRBV12-4|-
CASSGTPVSSQHF
TGTGCCAGCAGTGGGACACCCGTCTCGTCCCAGCATTTT
>TRBD1|TRBJ2-1|TRBV19|-
CASSAPGTGPPFF
TGTGCCAGTAGCGCCCCCGGGACAGGGCCCCCGTTCTTC
>TRBD1|TRBJ1-2|TRBV7-2|once
CASSLAGGSTGGYGYTF
TGTGCCAGCAGCTTAGCGGGTGGTTCGACAGGGGGGTATGGCTACACCTTC
>-|TRBJ1-5|TRBV20-1|-
CSARDFHSNQPQHF
TGCAGTGCTAGAGATTTCCATAGCAATCAGCCCCAGCATTTT
>-|TRBJ2-1|TRBV3-1|-
CASSPPIGRAGEQFF
TGTGCCAGCAGCCCCCCGATTGGTAGGGCCGGTGAGCAGTTCTTC
>TRBD2|TRBJ2-1|TRBV20-1|-
CSAQTRGRVGEQFF
TGCAGTGCCCAGACTCGCGGGAGGGTTGGTGAGCAGTTCTTC
>-|TRBJ2-5|TRBV6-1|-
CASSETSETQYF
TGTGCCAGCAGTGAAACCTCGGAGACCCAGTACTTC
>-|TRBJ1-6|TRBV12-3/TRBV12-4|-
CASSLGTASPLHF
TGTGCCAGCAGTTTAGGGACAGCTTCACCCCTCCACTTT
>TRBD2|TRBJ2-3|TRBV29-1|-
CSARGLAGGRSDTQYF
TGCAGCGCCCGCGGACTAGCGGGGGGGCGGTCAGATACGCAGTATTTT
>TRBD1|TRBJ2-6|TRBV19|once
CASSIRTGGKAGANVLTF
TGTGCCAGTAGTATTCGAACAGGGGGAAAAGCGGGGGCCAACGTCCTGACTTTC
>-|TRBJ2-3|TRBV27|-
CASSLFPRVDTQYF
TGTGCCAGCAGTTTATTTCCCAGGGTAGATACGCAGTATTTT
>TRBD2|TRBJ2-1|TRBV29-1|-
CSASSGGGNEQFF
TGCAGCGCCTCTAGCGGGGGGGGGAATGAGCAGTTCTTC
>TRBD1|TRBJ2-1|TRBV20-1|-
CSASGQMQFF
TGCAGTGCGTCGGGACAGATGCAGTTCTTC
>TRBD1|TRBJ2-7|TRBV12-5|-
CASGLVARGQYEQYF
TGTGCTAGTGGTTTGGTAGCTAGGGGGCAATACGAGCAGTACTTC
>TRBD1|TRBJ2-7|TRBV5-1|-
CASSFPGGYEQYF
TGCGCCAGCAGCTTCCCAGGGGGCTACGAGCAGTACTTC
>-|TRBJ1-1|TRBV7-6|-
CASSLAAINTEAFF
TGTGCCAGCAGCTTAGCTGCCATTAACACTGAAGCTTTCTTT
>TRBD2|TRBJ2-5|TRBV5-1|-
CATCSSGGYEETQYF
TGCGCCACGTGTTCTAGCGGGGGGTATGAGGAGACCCAGTACTTC
>-|TRBJ1-1|TRBV7-9|-
CASSRGQWNAEAFF
TGTGCCAGCAGCCGCGGACAGTGGAACGCTGAAGCTTTCTTT
>-|TRBJ2-2|TRBV19|-
CASTLTSHTGELFF
TGTGCCAGTACCCTTACTAGTCACACCGGGGAGCTGTTTTTT
>-|TRBJ2-3|TRBV6-2/TRBV6-3|-
CASTSRGSDTQYF
TGTGCCAGCACTTCAAGGGGCTCAGATACGCAGTATTTT
>TRBD2|TRBJ2-1|TRBV2|-
CASSVESGLAGSNEQFF
TGTGCCAGCAGTGTCGAATCCGGACTAGCGGGATCCAATGAGCAGTTCTTC
>TRBD2|TRBJ2-3|TRBV5-1|once
CASSLEGGQGVTDTQYF
TGCGCCAGCAGCTTGGAGGGAGGGCAGGGCGTCACAGATACGCAGTATTTT
>TRBD2|TRBJ2-2|TRBV5-1|-
CASSLIAGVPPRSNTGELFF
TGCGCCAGCAGCTTGATAGCGGGAGTCCCCCCTCGAAGTAACACCGGGGAGCTGTTTTTT
>-|TRBJ1-2|TRBV6-5|-
CASSQEGPDTYGYTF
TGTGCCAGCAGTCAGGAGGGGCCCGATACCTATGGCTACACCTTC
>-|TRBJ1-2|TRBV12-3/TRBV12-4|-
CASSLRAGYTF
TGTGCCAGCAGTTTGAGGGCTGGCTACACCTTC
>TRBD2|TRBJ2-1|TRBV9|-
CASSPRLAGGADEQFF
TGTGCCAGCAGCCCAAGACTAGCGGGAGGGGCCGATGAGCAGTTCTTC
>-|TRBJ2-5|TRBV28|once
CASSFDFQETQYF
TGTGCCAGCAGTTTTGACTTCCAAGAGACCCAGTACTTC
>-|TRBJ2-7|TRBV18|-
CASSSDTGSGEQYF
TGTGCCAGCTCATCAGATACAGGGTCTGGGGAGCAGTACTTC
>-|TRBJ1-2|TRBV5-6|-
CASSLVTGPYGYTF
TGTGCCAGCAGCTTGGTTACAGGGCCCTATGGCTACACCTTC
>-|TRBJ1-3|TRBV5-6|-
CASSLGRRNTIYF
TGTGCCAGCAGCTTGGGCAGGAGAAACACCATATATTTT
>TRBD1|TRBJ2-5|TRBV18|once
CASSPVTGGETQYF
TGTGCCAGCTCACCGGTAACAGGGGGAGAGACCCAGTACTTC
>TRBD2|TRBJ2-3|TRBV11-2|-
CASSERGFTDTQYF
TGTGCCAGCAGCGAGCGGGGGTTCACAGATACGCAGTATTTT
>-|TRBJ2-7|TRBV5-6|few
CASSLDFYEQYF
TGTGCCAGCAGCTTGGATTTTTACGAGCAGTACTTC
>TRBD2|TRBJ2-1|TRBV20-1|-
CSATPTSGASFAYNEQFF
TGCAGTGCTACCCCTACTAGCGGGGCCTCCTTCGCCTACAATGAGCAGTTCTTC
>-|TRBJ1-2|TRBV12-3/TRBV12-4|-
CASAYAGPLYGYTF
TGTGCCAGCGCATACGCAGGGCCTCTCTATGGCTACACCTTC
>-|TRBJ1-2|TRBV29-1|-
CSVESGGGRGYTF
TGCAGCGTTGAGTCCGGGGGAGGTCGGGGCTACACCTTC
>TRBD1|TRBJ2-4|TRBV19|-
CASRSVSTGGKRLIQYF
TGTGCCAGTAGGAGCGTTTCGACAGGGGGAAAGCGGTTGATTCAGTACTTC
>-|TRBJ2-1|TRBV3-1|-
CASSQGRMRNEQFF
TGTGCCAGCAGCCAAGGACGCATGAGGAATGAGCAGTTCTTC